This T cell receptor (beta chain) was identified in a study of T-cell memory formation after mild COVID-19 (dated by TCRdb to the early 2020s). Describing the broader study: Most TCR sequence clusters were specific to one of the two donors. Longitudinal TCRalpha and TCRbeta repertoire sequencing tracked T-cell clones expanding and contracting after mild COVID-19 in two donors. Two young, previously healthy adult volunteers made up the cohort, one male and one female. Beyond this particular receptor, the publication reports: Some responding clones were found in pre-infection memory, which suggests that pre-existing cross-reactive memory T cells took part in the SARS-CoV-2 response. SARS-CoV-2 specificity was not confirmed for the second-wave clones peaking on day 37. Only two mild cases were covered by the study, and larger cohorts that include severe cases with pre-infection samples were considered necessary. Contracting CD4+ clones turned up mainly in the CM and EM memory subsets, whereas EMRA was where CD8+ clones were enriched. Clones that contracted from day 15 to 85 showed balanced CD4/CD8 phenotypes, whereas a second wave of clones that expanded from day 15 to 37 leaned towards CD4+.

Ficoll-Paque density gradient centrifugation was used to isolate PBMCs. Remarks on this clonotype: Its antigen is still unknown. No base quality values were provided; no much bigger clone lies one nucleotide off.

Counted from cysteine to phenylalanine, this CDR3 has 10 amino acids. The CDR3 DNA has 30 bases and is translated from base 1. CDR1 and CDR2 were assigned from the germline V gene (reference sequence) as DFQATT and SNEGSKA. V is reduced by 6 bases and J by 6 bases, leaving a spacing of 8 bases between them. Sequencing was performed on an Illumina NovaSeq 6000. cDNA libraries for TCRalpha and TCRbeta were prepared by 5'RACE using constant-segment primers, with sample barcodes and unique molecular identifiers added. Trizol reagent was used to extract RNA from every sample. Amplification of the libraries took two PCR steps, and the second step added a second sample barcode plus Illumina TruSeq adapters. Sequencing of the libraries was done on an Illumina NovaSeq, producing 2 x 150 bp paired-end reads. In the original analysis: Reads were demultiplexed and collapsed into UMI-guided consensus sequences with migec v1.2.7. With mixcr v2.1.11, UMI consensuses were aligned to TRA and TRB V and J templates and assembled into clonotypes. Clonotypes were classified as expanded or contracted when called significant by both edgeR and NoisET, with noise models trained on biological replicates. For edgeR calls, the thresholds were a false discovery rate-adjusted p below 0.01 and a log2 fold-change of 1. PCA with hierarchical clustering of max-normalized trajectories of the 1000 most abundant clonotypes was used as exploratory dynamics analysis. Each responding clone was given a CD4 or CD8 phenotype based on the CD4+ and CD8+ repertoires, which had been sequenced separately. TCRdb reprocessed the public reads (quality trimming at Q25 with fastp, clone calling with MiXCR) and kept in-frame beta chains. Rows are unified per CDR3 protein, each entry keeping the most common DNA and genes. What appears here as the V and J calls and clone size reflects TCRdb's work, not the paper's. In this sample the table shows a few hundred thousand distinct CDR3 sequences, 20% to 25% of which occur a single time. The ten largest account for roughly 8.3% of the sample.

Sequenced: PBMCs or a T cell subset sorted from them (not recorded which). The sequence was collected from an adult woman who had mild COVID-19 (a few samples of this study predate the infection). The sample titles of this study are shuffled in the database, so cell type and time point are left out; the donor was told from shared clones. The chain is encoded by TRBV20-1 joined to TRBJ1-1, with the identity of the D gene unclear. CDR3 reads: CSAVRAEAFF. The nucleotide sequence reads TGCAGTGCAGTACGGGCTGAAGCTTTCTTT.